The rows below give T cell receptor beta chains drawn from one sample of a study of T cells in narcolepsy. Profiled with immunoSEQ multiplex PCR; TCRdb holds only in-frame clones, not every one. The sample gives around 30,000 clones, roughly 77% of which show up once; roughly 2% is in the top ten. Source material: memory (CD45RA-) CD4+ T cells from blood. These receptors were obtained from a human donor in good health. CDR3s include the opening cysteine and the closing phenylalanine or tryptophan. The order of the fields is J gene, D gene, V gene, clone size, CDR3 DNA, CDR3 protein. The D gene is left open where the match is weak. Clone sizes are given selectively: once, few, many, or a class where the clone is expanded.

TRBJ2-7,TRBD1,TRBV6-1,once,TGTGCCAGCACGCCCGGGGGGACAGGGGCCTACGAGCAGTACTTC,CASTPGGTGAYEQYF
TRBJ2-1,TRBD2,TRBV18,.,TGTGCCAGCTCACCCCGACTAGCGGCCTCCGGGGAGCAGTTCTTC,CASSPRLAASGEQFF
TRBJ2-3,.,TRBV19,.,TGTGCCAGTAGTATCGCAGGGGCAGGCGCAGATACGCAGTATTTT,CASSIAGAGADTQYF
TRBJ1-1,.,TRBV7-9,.,TGTGCCAGCCAACGACAGGCTGGAACTGAAGCTTTCTTT,CASQRQAGTEAFF
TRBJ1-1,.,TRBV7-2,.,TGTGCCAGCAGCCCAAATCACGGCACTGAAGCTTTCTTT,CASSPNHGTEAFF
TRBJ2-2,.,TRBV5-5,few,TGTGCCAGCAGCTTGGGCGGGGGCCCCACCGGGGAGCTGTTTTTT,CASSLGGGPTGELFF
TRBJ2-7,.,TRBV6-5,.,TGTGCCAGCAGTTACTCACTGGCAGGCGAGCAGTACTTC,CASSYSLAGEQYF
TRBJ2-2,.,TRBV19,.,TGTGCCAGTAGTAGCTACTTAAAGGGAGGCACCGGGGAGCTGTTTTTT,CASSSYLKGGTGELFF
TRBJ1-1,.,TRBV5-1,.,TGCGCCAGCAGCTTGGAGGGGGTACGGGACAAAGCTTTCTTT,CASSLEGVRDKAFF
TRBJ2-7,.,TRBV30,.,TGTGCCTGGGCCCTTCTGAGCTCCTACGAGCAGTACTTC,CAWALLSSYEQYF
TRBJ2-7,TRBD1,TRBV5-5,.,TGTGCCAGCAGCCGACCGGGACAGGGTTCGTACGAGCAGTACTTC,CASSRPGQGSYEQYF
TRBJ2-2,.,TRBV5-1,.,TGCGCCAGCAGGGGTACCCTGAACACCGGGGAGCTGTTTTTT,CASRGTLNTGELFF
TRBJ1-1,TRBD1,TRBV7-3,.,TGTGCCAGCAGCTCGGACAGGGCGAACACTGAAGCTTTCTTT,CASSSDRANTEAFF
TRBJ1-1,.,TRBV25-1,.,TGTGCCAGCAGGAACTACAACGACGGTGAAGCTTTCTTT,CASRNYNDGEAFF
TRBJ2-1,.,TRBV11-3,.,TGTGCCAGCAGCCCTCACGCAACGGGAGTGGGGCTTGAGCAGTTCTTC,CASSPHATGVGLEQFF
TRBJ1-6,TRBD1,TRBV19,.,TGTGCCAGTAGTCCCCGGGACAGGGTAGCTTCACCCCTCCACTTT,CASSPRDRVASPLHF
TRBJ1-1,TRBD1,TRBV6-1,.,TGTGCCAGCAGTGGAGACAGGGGGCGATACACTGAAGCTTTCTTT,CASSGDRGRYTEAFF
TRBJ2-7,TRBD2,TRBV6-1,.,TGTGCCAGCAGACTTACTAGCGGGAATTCCAAGGAGCAGTACTTC,CASRLTSGNSKEQYF
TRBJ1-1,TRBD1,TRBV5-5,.,TGTGCCAGCAGCTTAGGGGGCAGGTGGAACACTGAAGCTTTCTTT,CASSLGGRWNTEAFF
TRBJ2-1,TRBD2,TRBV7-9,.,TGTGCCAGCAGCTCCTCGCCGTCCCGGGGGGGCAGCTACAATGAGCAGTTCTTC,CASSSSPSRGGSYNEQFF
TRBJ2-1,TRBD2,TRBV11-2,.,TGTGCCAGCAGCTTAAGGACTAGCGGGGGGGCAATGAATGAGCAGTTCTTC,CASSLRTSGGAMNEQFF
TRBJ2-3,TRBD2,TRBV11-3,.,TGTGCCAGCAGCTCGGGACTAGCGGGAGAAACAGATACGCAGTATTTT,CASSSGLAGETDTQYF
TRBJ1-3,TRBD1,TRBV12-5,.,TGTGCTAGTGGTTTGGGGACAGGTATCTCTGGAAACACCATATATTTT,CASGLGTGISGNTIYF
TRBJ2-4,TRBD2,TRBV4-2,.,TGTGCCAGCAGCCAAGACGGTTTTAGCGGGGTAGCCAAAAACATTCAGTACTTC,CASSQDGFSGVAKNIQYF
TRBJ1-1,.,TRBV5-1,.,TGCGCCAGCAGCGGAACTACCAGGGAGGGGACTGAAGCTTTCTTT,CASSGTTREGTEAFF
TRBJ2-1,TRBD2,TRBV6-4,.,TGTGCCAGCAGTTGGTCTGTGAGCGGGAGCTCCAATGAGCAGTTCTTC,CASSWSVSGSSNEQFF
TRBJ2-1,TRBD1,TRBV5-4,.,TGTGCCAGCAGCTTAGGGGGCCCGAAGTTCTTC,CASSLGGPKFF
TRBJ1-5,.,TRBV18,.,TGTGCCAGCTCACCACAGGACTCAGGGGTTCAGCCCCAGCATTTT,CASSPQDSGVQPQHF
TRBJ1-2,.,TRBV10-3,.,TGTGCCATCACCGTCGGGAAGTCTGGAGGCTACACCTTC,CAITVGKSGGYTF
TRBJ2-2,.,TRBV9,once,TGTGCCAGCAGCGTAAGATCCGGGGAGCTGTTTTTT,CASSVRSGELFF
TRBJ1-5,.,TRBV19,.,TGTGCCAGTAGTATAGGAGAGGTCGCGGGGGGTCAGCCCCAGCATTTT,CASSIGEVAGGQPQHF
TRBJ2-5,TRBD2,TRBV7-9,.,TGTGCCAGCAGCCCGCGGGGGACTAGCGGGCTCGAAGAGACCCAGTACTTC,CASSPRGTSGLEETQYF
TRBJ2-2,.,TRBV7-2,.,TGTGCCAGCAGCCCAAGGGCCGTTTACACCGGGGAGCTGTTTTTT,CASSPRAVYTGELFF
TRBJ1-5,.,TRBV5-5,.,TGTGCCAGCAGTCTATGGGGGAGCGGGCAGCCCAATCAGCCCCAGCATTTT,CASSLWGSGQPNQPQHF
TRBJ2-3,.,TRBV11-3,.,TGTGCCAGCAGCTCCAGTTTGGGGGGGGCGACCACAGATACGCAGTATTTT,CASSSSLGGATTDTQYF
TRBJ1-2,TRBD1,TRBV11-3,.,TGTGCCAGCAGCCTGGGACAGGGGGCCTATGGCTACACCTTC,CASSLGQGAYGYTF
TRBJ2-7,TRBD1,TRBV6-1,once,TGTGCCAGCAGTGAAGTCGGGACAGGGGCCTCCGGGCAGTACTTC,CASSEVGTGASGQYF
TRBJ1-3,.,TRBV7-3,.,TGTGCCAGCAGCGTGGACGGGTACTCTGGAAACACCATATATTTT,CASSVDGYSGNTIYF
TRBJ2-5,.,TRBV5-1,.,TGCGCCAGCAGCTTGTTGGGGCAGACACAAGAGACCCAGTACTTC,CASSLLGQTQETQYF
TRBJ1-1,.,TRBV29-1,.,TGCAGCGTTTTTGGGACTGAAGCTTTCTTT,CSVFGTEAFF
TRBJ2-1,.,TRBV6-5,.,TGTGCCAGCAGTTACGGGACAAACCTCTACAATGAGCAGTTCTTC,CASSYGTNLYNEQFF
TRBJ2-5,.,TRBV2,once,TGTGCCAGCAGTGGATGGCGAGAGACCCAGTACTTC,CASSGWRETQYF
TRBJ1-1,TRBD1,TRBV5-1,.,TGCGCCAGCAGCTCAGGACAGGGGTTGGCTGAAGCTTTCTTT,CASSSGQGLAEAFF
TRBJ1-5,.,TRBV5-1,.,TGCGCCAGCAGCCAGTCTGGGGGAGAGCATCAGCCCCAGCATTTT,CASSQSGGEHQPQHF
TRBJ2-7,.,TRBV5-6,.,TGTGCCAGCAGCTTGTATCGCTCCTACGAGCAGTACTTC,CASSLYRSYEQYF
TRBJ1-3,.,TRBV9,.,TGTGCCAGCAGAGGCAACAGCTCTGGAAACACCATATATTTT,CASRGNSSGNTIYF
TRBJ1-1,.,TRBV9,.,TGTGCCAGCAGCTTCTCGGGGGGCGAAACTGAAGCTTTCTTT,CASSFSGGETEAFF
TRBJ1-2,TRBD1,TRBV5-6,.,TGTGCCAGCAGCTTTACCGGGACAGGGAATCATGGCTACACCTTC,CASSFTGTGNHGYTF
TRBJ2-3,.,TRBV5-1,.,TGCGCCAGCAGCTCCGATGGAGGGAGAGATACGCAGTATTTT,CASSSDGGRDTQYF
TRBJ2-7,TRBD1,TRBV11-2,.,TGTGCCAGCAACCATCGACAGGGGTACGAGCAGTACTTC,CASNHRQGYEQYF
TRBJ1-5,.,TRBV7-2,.,TGTGCCAGCAGCTTGGATGGCAATCAGCCCCAGCATTTT,CASSLDGNQPQHF